This is a list of T cell receptor beta chains from one sample in a study of T cells in Graves' hyperthyroidism and ophthalmopathy. A single record per CDR3 protein comes from TCRdb applying MiXCR to the multiplex PCR reads. Of roughly 560,000 distinct CDR3 sequences in the sample, roughly 14% were seen once. Material for sequencing was blood. The receptor set was obtained from a woman in her forties with Graves' ophthalmopathy. The conserved cysteine and the conserved F or W are not part of the CDR3 here.

j_call: TRBJ1-1
v_call: TRBV6-5
cdr3_aa: ASSSRTGERTEAF

j_call: TRBJ2-4
v_call: TRBV15
cdr3_aa: ATSREGSLAKNIQY

j_call: TRBJ1-2
v_call: TRBV6-2/TRBV6-3
cdr3_aa: ASTNGDGYT

j_call: TRBJ1-1
v_call: TRBV18
cdr3_aa: ASSQDRVETEAF

j_call: TRBJ2-7
v_call: TRBV12-3/TRBV12-4
cdr3_aa: ASSLDGQGFEQY

j_call: TRBJ2-2
v_call: TRBV7-3
cdr3_aa: ASSLTTSLNTGELF

j_call: TRBJ2-5
v_call: TRBV9
cdr3_aa: ASSVDPGQETQY

j_call: TRBJ1-1
v_call: TRBV18
cdr3_aa: ASSPGTWGTEAF

j_call: TRBJ2-2
v_call: TRBV12-3/TRBV12-4
cdr3_aa: ASKPLAGNTGELF

j_call: TRBJ1-5
v_call: TRBV30
cdr3_aa: AWTPGTPGRQPQH

j_call: TRBJ2-7
v_call: TRBV12-3/TRBV12-4
cdr3_aa: ASSDDREASYEQY

j_call: TRBJ1-5
v_call: TRBV6-2/TRBV6-3
cdr3_aa: ASLGGDAQPQH

j_call: TRBJ2-7
v_call: TRBV28
cdr3_aa: ASSLDRGAGEQY

j_call: TRBJ2-7
v_call: TRBV19
cdr3_aa: ASSPSPGTGAYYEQY